This T cell receptor beta chain was sequenced for a study of T cells in Graves' hyperthyroidism and ophthalmopathy. Study at large: Peripheral blood draws took place at initial diagnosis, ahead of any treatment. The study, taken as a whole, reports: Within blood appeared most thyroid clonotypes that had expanded above 0.001.

RNA transcripts served as the template for amplifying TCR beta CDR3 regions. An initial round of RT-PCR targeting the TCR CDR3 relied on the HTBI primer set. TCRdb reanalysed the multiplex PCR reads using MiXCR and keeps one entry per CDR3 protein. The sample yields fewer than 800,000 distinct CDR3 sequences, less than 20% seen once. This clonotype occurred a few times. Antigen: not known. CDR1 and CDR2 from the germline V gene are DFQATT and SNEGSKA (reference sequence). V lost 5 bases, J lost 8 bases, and 9 bases stayed unmatched. CDR3 length: 14 amino acids. The receptor comes from a man aged 18 to 29 with Graves' hyperthyroidism. The chain has TRBV20-1 and TRBJ2-1, with 10 bases aligning to TRBD2. Specimen: blood. CDR3 nucleotide sequence: TGCAGTGCTGCCCCTAGCGGGAGTATCTATGAGCAGTTCTTC. This encodes CSAAPSGSIYEQFF.